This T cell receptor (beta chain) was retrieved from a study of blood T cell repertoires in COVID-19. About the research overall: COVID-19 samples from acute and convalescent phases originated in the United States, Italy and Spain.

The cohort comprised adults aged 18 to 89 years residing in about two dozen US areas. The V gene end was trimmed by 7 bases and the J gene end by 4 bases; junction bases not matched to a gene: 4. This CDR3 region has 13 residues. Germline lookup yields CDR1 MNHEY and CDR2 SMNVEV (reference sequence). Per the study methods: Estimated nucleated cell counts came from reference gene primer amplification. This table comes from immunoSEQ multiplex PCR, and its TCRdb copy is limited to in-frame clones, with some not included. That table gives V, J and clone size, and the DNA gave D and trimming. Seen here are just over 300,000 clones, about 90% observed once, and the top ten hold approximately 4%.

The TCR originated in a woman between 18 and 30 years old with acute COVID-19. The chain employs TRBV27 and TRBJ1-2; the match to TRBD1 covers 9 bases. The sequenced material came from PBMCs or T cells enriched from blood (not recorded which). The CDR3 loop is CASMTGGGYGYTF. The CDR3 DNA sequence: TGTGCCAGCATGACAGGGGGGGGCTATGGCTACACCTTC.